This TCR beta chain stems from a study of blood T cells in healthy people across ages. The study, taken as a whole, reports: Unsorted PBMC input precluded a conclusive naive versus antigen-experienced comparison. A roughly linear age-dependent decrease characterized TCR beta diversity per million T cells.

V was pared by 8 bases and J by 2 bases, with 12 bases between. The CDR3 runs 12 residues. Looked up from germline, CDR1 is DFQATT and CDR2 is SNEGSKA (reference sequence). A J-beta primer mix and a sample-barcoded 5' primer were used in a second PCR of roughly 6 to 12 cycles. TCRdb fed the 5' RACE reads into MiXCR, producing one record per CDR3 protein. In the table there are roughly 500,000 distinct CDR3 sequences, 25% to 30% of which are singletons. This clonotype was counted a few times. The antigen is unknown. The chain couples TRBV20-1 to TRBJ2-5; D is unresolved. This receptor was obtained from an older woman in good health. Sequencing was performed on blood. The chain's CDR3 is CSTMVQQETQYF. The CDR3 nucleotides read TGCAGTACTATGGTACAGCAAGAGACCCAGTACTTC.